This TCR beta chain was profiled in a study of blood T cell repertoires in COVID-19. Enrolled through a virtual design, the participants were between roughly 18 and 95 years of age and came from about two dozen US areas. CDR1 KGHSH and CDR2 LQKENI come from the germline V gene. The CDR3 consists of 15 residues. Trimming took 5 bases from V and 4 from J, leaving 18 bases between them. Authors' data handling: Reference gene primer amplification gave estimated nucleated cell counts. The table came from immunoSEQ multiplex PCR; TCRdb's copy has only in-frame clones and leaves some out. V and J calls and clone size follow that table, whereas D and trimming were derived from the DNA. The sample lists about 180,000 clones, 65% to 90% seen once, with around 15% in the top ten.

This clonotype was sampled from a man aged 50 or older who had recovered from COVID-19. The sequencing input was PBMCs or T cells enriched from blood (not recorded which). The chain joins TRBV18 to TRBJ2-7, with D possibly being TRBD1 (6 bases). The CDR3 protein is CASSSEVGQKYEQYF. The CDR3 region has the DNA TGTGCCAGCTCATCGGAGGTCGGACAGAAATACGAGCAGTACTTC.